Below, 8 T cell receptor beta chains from the same sample are listed, as sequenced in a study of cytomegalovirus exposure and HLA in healthy donors. PCR involved 60 Vbeta and 13 Jbeta primers. The table came from immunoSEQ multiplex PCR; TCRdb's copy has only in-frame clones and leaves some out. The sample's table shows 150,000 to 200,000 clones. The sample taken for sequencing was PBMCs. The receptor source for this set is a woman aged 55-69 years in good health and CMV-seronegative.

V gene TRBV5-1 combines with J gene TRBJ2-3, with 11 nucleotides matching TRBD2. The germline CDR1 and CDR2 sequences are SGHRS and YFSETQ. Germline trimming cut 0 bases from V and 0 bases from J; bases unmatched to any gene: 6. The CDR3 spans 18 residues. The CDR3 loop is CASSLGTSGPPSTDTQYF. The CDR3, as DNA: TGCGCCAGCAGCTTGGGGACTAGCGGGCCCCCTAGCACAGATACGCAGTATTTT.

The chain links TRBV7-8 to TRBJ1-1; no definite D call. The V end was cut by 1 base, the J end by 4 bases, with 16 bases between. CDR1 and CDR2 from the germline V gene are SGHVS and FQNEAQ. This CDR3 is built from 16 residues. In nucleotides, the CDR3 is TGTGCCAGCAGCTTAGGAGGACTGGGTAGGAGCACTGAAGCTTTCTTT. Translated: CASSLGGLGRSTEAFF.

The chain couples TRBV5-4 to TRBJ2-5, with 9 positions matching TRBD1. Trimming took 0 bases from V and 4 from J; bases not matched to a gene: 4. The germline gives CDR1 SGHNT, CDR2 YYREEE (reference sequence). The CDR3 sequence is 15 residues long. CDR3 protein: CASSLGGQGRETQYF. CDR3 coding DNA: TGTGCCAGCAGCTTGGGGGGACAGGGCAGAGAGACCCAGTACTTC.

J is TRBJ2-7 and V is TRBV5-4, with 8 bases lining up with TRBD2. The CDR3 spans 15 residues. Germline-derived CDR1 and CDR2 are SGHNT and YYREEE (reference sequence). V trimming: 3 bases; J trimming: 3 bases; junction bases outside the gene matches: 8. The CDR3 bases are TGTGCCAGCAGCTCCCCTGGGACTAGAAACTACGAGCAGTACTTC. Its translation: CASSSPGTRNYEQYF.

The gene calls are TRBV5-1 and TRBJ2-5; D possibly corresponds to TRBD2 (5 bases). Germline CDR1 and CDR2: SGHRS and YFSETQ. The ends were cut back, 0 bases at V and 1 base at J, with 13 bases in the middle. This CDR3 is 16 amino acids long. The CDR3 is CASSLVSGGSQETQYF. The CDR3 region has the DNA TGCGCCAGCAGCTTGGTATCGGGCGGGTCCCAAGAGACCCAGTACTTC.

The rearrangement links TRBV11-2 to TRBJ1-1; the D is unclear. Trimming pared 6 bases from V and 2 bases from J, leaving 13 bases between. This CDR3 is 14 amino acids long. Germline V gene lookup returns CDR1 SGHAT and CDR2 FQNNGV. The CDR3, as DNA: TGTGCCAGCAGGCCGGGTCCCGGTAACACTGAAGCTTTCTTT. This translates into CASRPGPGNTEAFF.

The gene calls are TRBV11-2 and TRBJ2-7; the match to TRBD2 covers 14 bases. CDR3 size: 17 residues. CDR1 and CDR2 from the germline V gene are SGHAT and FQNNGV. The junction had 2 bases not matched to a gene; V was cut back by 0 bases and J by 1 base. The CDR3 region is CASSLEWTSGRSYEQYF. The CDR3 nucleotides are TGTGCCAGCAGCTTAGAATGGACTAGCGGGAGGTCCTACGAGCAGTACTTC.

The CDR3 is CASSQEAEDGYTF. DNA of the CDR3: TGTGCCAGCAGCCAAGAGGCCGAGGATGGCTACACCTTC. V usage is TRBV14 and J usage is TRBJ1-2, with no clear D. Deletions cut 0 bases from V and 6 bases from J, with 8 bases between. CDR1 is SGHDN and CDR2 is FVKESK in the germline V gene. CDR3 length: 13 amino acids.